This entry features one T cell receptor beta chain sequence. The source of the sample is a study of radiation and T cells in renal cell carcinoma. This table comes from immunoSEQ multiplex PCR, and its TCRdb copy is limited to in-frame clones, with some not included. The table records about 150,000 clones, approximately 90% of them present only once. The CDR3 is 16 amino acids. V was cut by 1 base and J by 5 bases, with 16 bases left in between. CDR1 SGHDN and CDR2 FVKESK come from the germline V gene. Time point specified: baseline pretreatment blood. Regarding treatment: 15 Gy SBRT to primary tumor, nephrectomy 4 weeks later. This renal cell carcinoma was of the clear cell type.

V usage is TRBV14 and J usage is TRBJ2-3, with D uncertain. The sequence came from a woman in her seventies with renal cell carcinoma. Material: blood, obtained from a patient whose treatment included radiotherapy and nephrectomy. The CDR3 spells CASSQGARPWGDTQYF. The CDR3 DNA is TGTGCCAGCAGCCAAGGGGCCAGACCTTGGGGAGATACGCAGTATTTT.